The 9 T cell receptor beta chains below all came from one sample that was sequenced in a study of cytomegalovirus exposure and HLA in healthy donors. The PCR made use of 60 Vbeta and 13 Jbeta primers. The assay was immunoSEQ multiplex PCR, and TCRdb's table has in-frame clones only and misses some. The listing records about 41,000 clones. Sequenced: PBMCs. The source is a man aged 30 to 39 in good health and CMV-seronegative.

V is TRBV19 and J is TRBJ2-5; D possibly corresponds to TRBD1 (6 bases). Germline V CDR1 and CDR2: LNHDA, SQIVND (reference sequence). The CDR3 is made up of 14 amino acids. V lost 6 bases and J lost 2, with 13 bases in between. The CDR3 loop reads CASSRDTKQETQYF. CDR3 in DNA: TGTGCCAGTAGCCGGGACACCAAACAAGAGACCCAGTACTTC.

The chain combines TRBV7-9 with TRBJ2-7, with 10 positions matching TRBD1. This CDR3 region has 15 residues. Trimming at V came to 5 bases and at J to 3 bases, leaving 7 bases not matched to a gene. Per germline, CDR1 SEHNR and CDR2 FQNEAQ (reference sequence). CDR3 bases: TGTGCCAGCAGCCATCGACAGGGGGCAATCTACGAGCAGTACTTC. Its protein is CASSHRQGAIYEQYF.

The CDR3 loop is CASRGDRVKDQPQHF. The CDR3 bases are TGTGCCAGCAGGGGGGACAGGGTGAAGGATCAGCCCCAGCATTTT. The chain has TRBV2 and TRBJ1-5; TRBD1 matches at 9 bases. CDR1 is SNHLY and CDR2 is FYNNEI in the germline V gene. CDR3 length: 15 residues. V was pared by 6 bases and J by 5 bases, with 8 bases of the junction left unmatched.

This chain links TRBV4-1 with TRBJ1-6; TRBD1 is a possible D gene (5 bases). Deletions cut 7 bases from V and 7 bases from J, with 17 bases between. The CDR3 is made up of 15 amino acids. CDR1 is MGHRA and CDR2 is YSYEKL in the germline V gene. CDR3 amino acids: CASNPEGRGNSPLHF. In DNA form, the CDR3 reads TGCGCCAGCAACCCGGAGGGACGGGGGAATTCACCCCTCCACTTT.

The rearrangement joins TRBV28 to TRBJ1-5; D gene unclear. Germline V lookup: CDR1 MDHEN, CDR2 SYDVKM. Deletions cut 1 base from V and 4 bases from J, with 8 bases between. This CDR3 has 14 amino acids. The CDR3 loop reads CASSLFAGNQPQHF. CDR3 bases: TGTGCCAGCAGTTTATTTGCGGGGAATCAGCCCCAGCATTTT.

J is TRBJ1-2 and V is TRBV5-4; D possibly corresponds to TRBD1 (5 bases). The CDR3 is 12 amino acids. Deletions cut 4 bases from V and 4 bases from J, with 8 bases between. The germline V gene encodes CDR1 SGHNT and CDR2 YYREEE (reference sequence). CDR3 nucleotide sequence: TGTGCCAGCAGCCAGGACACCTATGGCTACACCTTC. Translation gives CASSQDTYGYTF.

This chain connects TRBV19 to TRBJ1-1; unclear D gene. Per germline, CDR1 LNHDA and CDR2 SQIVND (reference sequence). The ends were cut back, 4 bases at V and 1 base at J, with 10 bases in the middle. This CDR3 contains 14 residues. Written as DNA, the CDR3 is TGTGCCAGTAGTAGAAGCGTGGGGAACACTGAAGCTTTCTTT. Translation: CASSRSVGNTEAFF.

V usage is TRBV30 and J usage is TRBJ2-3; 7 positions agree with TRBD2. The trim removed 0 bases at V and 4 bases at J, leaving 10 bases unmatched. Germline V lookup: CDR1 GTSNPN, CDR2 SVGIG (reference sequence). The CDR3 consists of 16 residues. The CDR3 DNA sequence: TGTGCCTGGAGTGTACGCGGGAGCGGTTTAGCAGATACGCAGTATTTT. Translated, it gives CAWSVRGSGLADTQYF.

The rearrangement joins TRBV30 to TRBJ2-4, with D uncertain. V dropped 0 bases and J dropped 0 bases, with 15 bases sitting between them. The CDR3 has 17 residues. CDR1 is GTSNPN, CDR2 SVGIG, per germline (reference sequence). CDR3 sequence reads: CAWSVLDSNIAKNIQYF. The DNA of the CDR3 is TGTGCCTGGAGTGTACTTGATAGCAACATAGCCAAAAACATTCAGTACTTC.